A selection of T cell receptor beta chains follows, all from one sample in a study of cytomegalovirus exposure and HLA in healthy donors. The table came from immunoSEQ multiplex PCR; TCRdb's copy has only in-frame clones and leaves some out. The repertoire holds 75,000 to 100,000 clones, with 55% to 80% as singletons. Sample: PBMCs. Every receptor here comes from a man aged 40-49 years in good health and CMV-seronegative. CDR3s include the opening cysteine and the closing phenylalanine or tryptophan. D genes are given only for firm matches. Clone size appears in some rows only: once, few, many, or a class for an expanded clone.

>once|TRBJ2-7|TRBV5-6|.
TGTGCCAGCAGCTTCGGTGCGGTGTACTACGAGCAGTACTTC
CASSFGAVYYEQYF
>.|TRBJ1-2|TRBV13|.
TGTGCCAGCAGGGCGGAATCCGTTCCCTATGGCTACACCTTC
CASRAESVPYGYTF
>.|TRBJ1-5|TRBV9|.
TGTGCCAGCAGCGTAGAACCCGGGGGCAATCAGCCCCAGCATTTT
CASSVEPGGNQPQHF
>few|TRBJ1-2|TRBV7-3|TRBD1
TGTGCCAGCAGCGCAACAGGGGGGAGATTCTATGGCTACACCTTC
CASSATGGRFYGYTF
>.|TRBJ2-7|TRBV12-5|.
TGTGCTAGTGGTTTGGGGGGCCCAAACTACGAGCAGTACTTC
CASGLGGPNYEQYF
>.|TRBJ1-2|TRBV11-2|TRBD1
TGTGCCAGCAGCTTAGGCGGGGTGACAGGGATGGGCTACACCTTC
CASSLGGVTGMGYTF
>few|TRBJ2-7|TRBV18|TRBD2
TGTGCCAGCTCACCGCGAGGGACGGGGGGGGTCTACGAGCAGTACTTC
CASSPRGTGGVYEQYF
>once|TRBJ2-3|TRBV27|TRBD2
TGTGCCAGCAGCCTGGGACTAGGAACAGATACGCAGTATTTT
CASSLGLGTDTQYF
>.|TRBJ2-5|TRBV30|.
TGTGCCTGGAGTAAACACAGCCAAGAGACCCAGTACTTC
CAWSKHSQETQYF
>.|TRBJ2-1|TRBV7-2|.
TGTGCCAGCAGCTTGCGGCGGGAGCAGTTCTTC
CASSLRREQFF
>.|TRBJ1-5|TRBV7-2|.
TGTGCCAGCAGCCGGACAGCCTATAGCAATCAGCCCCAGCATTTT
CASSRTAYSNQPQHF
>.|TRBJ1-1|TRBV5-1|.
TGCGCCAGCAGCTTGGAAGTTGCCGGGAACACTGAAGCTTTCTTT
CASSLEVAGNTEAFF
>.|TRBJ2-7|TRBV27|.
TGTGCCAGCAGTTTATATAGTGGTGGTCGGTCCTACGAGCAGTACTTC
CASSLYSGGRSYEQYF
>.|TRBJ1-3|TRBV29-1|TRBD1
TGCAGCGTTCGGCGGACAGGGGGCAAAAACACCATATATTTT
CSVRRTGGKNTIYF
>few|TRBJ2-4|TRBV28|TRBD1
TGTGCCAGCAGTCCCCGGACAGGGTCCAAAAACATTCAGTACTTC
CASSPRTGSKNIQYF
>few|TRBJ1-4|TRBV29-1|.
TGCAGCGTTGGGGCGAAGCTCAGTGAAAAACTGTTTTTT
CSVGAKLSEKLFF
>once|TRBJ2-3|TRBV4-3|.
TGCGCCAGCAGCCAAGATCTCGGGGTAGCGGATCCTGATACGCAGTATTTT
CASSQDLGVADPDTQYF
>.|TRBJ2-2|TRBV7-9|.
TGTGCCAGCAGCTTAGCCGGAGGGGGCCGCACCGGGGAGCTGTTTTTT
CASSLAGGGRTGELFF
>few|TRBJ1-2|TRBV6-6|.
TGTGCCAGCAGTGGGGCCGACCCCTATGGCTACACCTTC
CASSGADPYGYTF
>once|TRBJ2-3|TRBV7-9|TRBD1
TGTGCCAGCAGCTTAATGGGACAGGGGGCGGATACGCAGTATTTT
CASSLMGQGADTQYF
>.|TRBJ2-5|TRBV2|TRBD1
TGTGCCAGCAGTGCACGGGACAGGGAAGAGACCCAGTACTTC
CASSARDREETQYF
>once|TRBJ1-1|TRBV27|.
TGTGCCAGCAGACCCACGGGGGGGGTCACTGAAGCTTTCTTT
CASRPTGGVTEAFF
>.|TRBJ1-4|TRBV6-4|.
TGTGCCTCCCCCGGACAACTTCTTAGGAGTGAAAAACTGTTTTTT
CASPGQLLRSEKLFF
>.|TRBJ2-3|TRBV5-1|.
TGCGCCAGCAGCTTGACTCCACAGGGAGGCACAGATACGCAGTATTTT
CASSLTPQGGTDTQYF
>once|TRBJ2-5|TRBV29-1|.
TGCAGCGTTGTCCAACAGCAAGAGACCCAGTACTTC
CSVVQQQETQYF
>once|TRBJ1-2|TRBV2|TRBD1
TGTGCCAGCAGCTTTCGCCGGGACAGCGATGGCTACACCTTC
CASSFRRDSDGYTF
>once|TRBJ2-5|TRBV12-5|TRBD2
TGTGCTAGTGGAACTAGCGGGCAAGAGACCCAGTACTTC
CASGTSGQETQYF
>.|TRBJ2-1|TRBV9|TRBD2
TGTGCCAGCAGCGCTCGACTAGCGGGGGACAATGAGCAGTTCTTC
CASSARLAGDNEQFF
>.|TRBJ1-6|TRBV4-2|.
TGTGCCAGCAGCCAAGATCAGGGCAGGGGCGATTCACCCCTCCACTTT
CASSQDQGRGDSPLHF
>.|TRBJ2-7|TRBV10-3|.
TGTGCCATCAGTGATCCGGGGTTGCCCTACGAGCAGTACTTC
CAISDPGLPYEQYF
>.|TRBJ1-4|TRBV7-2|TRBD1
TGTGCCAGCAGCACCAGACAGGGGTATAATGAAAAACTGTTTTTT
CASSTRQGYNEKLFF
>few|TRBJ1-4|TRBV5-1|.
TGCGCCAGCAGCCAGGGGACAACTAATGAAAAACTGTTTTTT
CASSQGTTNEKLFF
>.|TRBJ2-7|TRBV27|.
TGTGCCAGCAGTTTTATTATTCCAGGCAGGCCGAGCTCCTACGAGCAGTACTTC
CASSFIIPGRPSSYEQYF
>.|TRBJ1-1|TRBV5-1|.
TGCGCCAGCAGCTTGATGGGGGGGAGTACTGAAGCTTTCTTT
CASSLMGGSTEAFF
>once|TRBJ1-5|TRBV4-1|TRBD1
TGCGCCAGCAGCGAACGGGGACAGGGGCTACGACCCAGACAGCCCCAGCATTTT
CASSERGQGLRPRQPQHF
>.|TRBJ2-1|TRBV9|TRBD1
TGTGCCAGCAGCGGGGGGACAGGGAGCATATACAATGAGCAGTTCTTC
CASSGGTGSIYNEQFF
>.|TRBJ1-1|TRBV28|.
TGTGCCAGCAGTCCAACTAGTGAGGGAAGGAACACTGAAGCTTTCTTT
CASSPTSEGRNTEAFF
>.|TRBJ1-4|TRBV9|.
TGTGCCAGCAGCGTATTAGGAGGTGCAACTAATGAAAAACTGTTTTTT
CASSVLGGATNEKLFF
>.|TRBJ1-6|TRBV2|.
TGTGCCAGCAGTGAGTTGGGGGGCTCCTATAATTCACCCCTCCACTTT
CASSELGGSYNSPLHF
>.|TRBJ1-6|TRBV9|TRBD1
TGTGCCAGCAGCGCGTGGGACAGGGGTAATTCACCCCTCCACTTT
CASSAWDRGNSPLHF
>.|TRBJ1-1|TRBV29-1|.
TGCAGCGTCCTGGGGCAGAGGATGAACACTGAAGCTTTCTTT
CSVLGQRMNTEAFF
>.|TRBJ1-4|TRBV6-5|TRBD1
TGTGCCAGCAGTTCCGGACAGGGCCTCAATGAAAAACTGTTTTTT
CASSSGQGLNEKLFF
>.|TRBJ1-5|TRBV28|.
TGTGCCAGCAGCGGACACACTAGCAATCAGCCCCAGCATTTT
CASSGHTSNQPQHF
>.|TRBJ2-2|TRBV29-1|.
TGCAGCGCCCAAGGGGCAGGGGACACCGGGGAGCTGTTTTTT
CSAQGAGDTGELFF
>.|TRBJ2-1|TRBV7-9|TRBD2
TGTGCCAGCAGCCCCCCCGTGAGGGGCGGGGGGCTCTACAATGAGCAGTTCTTC
CASSPPVRGGGLYNEQFF
>once|TRBJ2-7|TRBV7-9|TRBD2
TGTGCCAGCAGCCACGGACTAGCGGGGGCATTCTACGAGCAGTACTTC
CASSHGLAGAFYEQYF
>.|TRBJ2-7|TRBV6-6|.
TGTGCCAGCAGTTACGTGCGGGACCACGAGCAGTACTTC
CASSYVRDHEQYF
>once|TRBJ1-2|TRBV6-6|TRBD1
TGTGCCAGCAGTACAACGACAGGGACCCGAAGCTACACCTTC
CASSTTTGTRSYTF
>few|TRBJ2-7|TRBV29-1|.
TGCAGCGTTAAAGGACGTCAGGGTACTCAGTACGAGCAGTACTTC
CSVKGRQGTQYEQYF
>.|TRBJ2-1|TRBV5-5|.
TGTGCCAGCAGCTCCCTTACGGCCTACAATGAGCAGTTCTTC
CASSSLTAYNEQFF
>.|TRBJ2-7|TRBV6-6|TRBD1
TGTGCCAGCAGTTTAGGACAGGGGGCCTACGAGCAGTACTTC
CASSLGQGAYEQYF
>few|TRBJ2-5|TRBV2|.
TGTGCCAGCAGGCTGATCGACAGTGCCACCCAAGAGACCCAGTACTTC
CASRLIDSATQETQYF
>.|TRBJ1-6|TRBV6-1|.
TGTGCCAGCAGTGAAATGAGGTTTTGGTCACCCCTCCACTTT
CASSEMRFWSPLHF
>.|TRBJ2-3|TRBV6-1|.
TGTGCCAGCAGTGAATATTCGCCCGGTACGCCAGATACGCAGTATTTT
CASSEYSPGTPDTQYF
>.|TRBJ2-5|TRBV6-5|TRBD1
TGTGCCAGCAGCCACACAGGGGTTGCAGAGACCCAGTACTTC
CASSHTGVAETQYF